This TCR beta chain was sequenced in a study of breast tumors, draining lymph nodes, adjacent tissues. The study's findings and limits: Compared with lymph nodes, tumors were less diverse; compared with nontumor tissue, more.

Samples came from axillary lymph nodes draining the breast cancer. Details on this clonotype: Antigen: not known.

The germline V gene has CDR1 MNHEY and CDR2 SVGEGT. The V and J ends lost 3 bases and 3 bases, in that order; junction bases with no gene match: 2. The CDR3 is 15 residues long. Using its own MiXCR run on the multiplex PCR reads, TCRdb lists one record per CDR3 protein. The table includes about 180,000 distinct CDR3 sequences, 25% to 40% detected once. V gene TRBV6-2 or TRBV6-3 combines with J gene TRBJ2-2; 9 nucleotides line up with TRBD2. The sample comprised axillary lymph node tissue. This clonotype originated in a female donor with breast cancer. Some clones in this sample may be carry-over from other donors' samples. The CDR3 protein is CASSYAGGHTGELFF. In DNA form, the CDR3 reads TGTGCCAGCAGTTATGCGGGGGGGCACACCGGGGAGCTGTTTTTT.